This T cell receptor (beta chain) was captured in a study of cytomegalovirus exposure and HLA in healthy donors. Whole-study results and caveats: Reportedly, fewer N-insertions than the approximately 610-donor mean appeared in an Asian-associated ancestry cluster in a later analysis.

As for this clone: The antigen is unknown.

It was with 60 Vbeta and 13 Jbeta primers that the PCR ran. Repertoires were generated with immunoSEQ multiplex PCR, while TCRdb's copy carries only in-frame clones and drops some. The sample consists of 150,000 to 200,000 clones, 60% to 85% of them appearing once. The material sequenced was PBMCs. This receptor was obtained from a man between 18 and 35 years old in good health and CMV-seronegative.

The CDR3 here is CASSLVPDGYTF. CDR3 nucleotide sequence: TGTGCCAGCAGCTTGGTTCCAGATGGCTACACCTTC. This rearrangement joins TRBV5-4 to TRBJ1-2; D not certain. Germline CDR1 reads SGHNT; CDR2 reads YYREEE (reference sequence). V lost 0 bases to trimming and J lost 6 bases, with 6 bases between them. CDR3 length: 12 residues.